The sequence of this T cell receptor (beta chain) was determined in a study of regulatory T cells in long-lasting Graves disease. For the study at large: To qualify as persistent, Graves' disease required over 5 years of antithyroid drugs with positive TSH receptor antibodies.

Through Arm-PCR of CDR3 regions and iRepertoire HTBI primers, TCR beta libraries were built. Each CDR3 protein gets one entry after TCRdb re-called the multiplex PCR reads with MiXCR. The table lists roughly 450,000 distinct CDR3 sequences, about 20% of them singletons. V was shortened by 5 bases and J by 6 bases, with 14 bases between the two germline ends. The CDR3 runs 15 residues. The germline V gene has CDR1 SEHNR and CDR2 FQNEAQ (reference sequence). Stated time point: persistent/refractory GD, antithyroid drugs over 5 years with positive TRAb. Isolated PBMC RNA provided the starting material for the TCR library. All patients originated from an endocrinology department located in Xi'an, China. As for this clonotype: Its specificity is unknown.

Findings and caveats of the study: Compared with new cases, persistent Graves' patients showed reduced TCR diversity.

The receptor was isolated from a female donor with Graves disease. This sequence joins TRBV7-9 and TRBJ1-6; no clear D. The sample was peripheral blood mononuclear cells (PBMCs), taken when the disease was refractory, from a patient treated with antithyroid drugs. CDR3 bases: TGTGCCAGCAGCCTCTCCGGGGTCCTTAATTCACCCCTCCACTTT. Translating it yields CASSLSGVLNSPLHF.